The clone carrying this TCR beta chain occurred many times. The antigen remains unidentified. This sample is drawn from a study of CD8 T cells in ankylosing spondylitis. Study outcomes and limitations: There was a TCR beta motif, made of eight highly homologous variants, that appeared characteristic of ankylosing spondylitis blood. The clones that were linked to disease were reported to be significantly enriched in matched synovial fluid samples from ankylosing spondylitis patients. Disease-linked clones bore a CD8+ phenotype and were relatively rare in peripheral blood.

In making TCR beta libraries, quantitative 5'-RACE with molecular barcodes was used. From the 5' RACE reads, TCRdb called clonotypes with MiXCR, one entry per CDR3 protein. The sample records some 100,000 distinct CDR3 sequences, just under 9% being singletons. V was clipped by 2 bases and J by 2 bases, with 17 bases between them. In germline, CDR1 is MNHEY, CDR2 SMNVEV (reference sequence). The CDR3 is made up of 17 amino acids. What was sequenced was blood, either unsorted or a sorted T cell fraction (not recorded which). The sequence came from a male donor with ankylosing spondylitis. The rearrangement links TRBV27 to TRBJ2-3; possible D gene TRBD1, 6 bases. The CDR3 sequence: CASSLRAGVLSTDTQYF. CDR3 bases: TGTGCCAGCAGTTTACGAGCAGGGGTGTTGTCCACAGATACGCAGTATTTT.